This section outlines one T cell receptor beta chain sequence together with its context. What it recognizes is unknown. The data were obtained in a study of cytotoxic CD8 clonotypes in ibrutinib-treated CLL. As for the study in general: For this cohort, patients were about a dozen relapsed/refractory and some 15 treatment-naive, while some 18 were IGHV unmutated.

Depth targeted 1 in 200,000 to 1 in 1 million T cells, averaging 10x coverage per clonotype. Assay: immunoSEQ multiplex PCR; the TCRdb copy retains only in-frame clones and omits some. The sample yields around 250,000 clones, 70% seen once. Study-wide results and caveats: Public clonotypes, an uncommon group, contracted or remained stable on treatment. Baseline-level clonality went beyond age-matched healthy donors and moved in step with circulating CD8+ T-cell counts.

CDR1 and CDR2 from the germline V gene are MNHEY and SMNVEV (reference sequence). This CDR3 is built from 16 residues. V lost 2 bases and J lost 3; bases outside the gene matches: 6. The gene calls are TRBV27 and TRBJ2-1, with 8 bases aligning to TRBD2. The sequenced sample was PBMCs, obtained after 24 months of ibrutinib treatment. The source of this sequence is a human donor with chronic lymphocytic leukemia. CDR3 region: CASSLTAGALYNEQFF. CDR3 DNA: TGTGCCAGCAGTTTAACAGCGGGAGCTCTCTACAATGAGCAGTTCTTC.